Listed below are T cell receptor beta chains from one sample, sequenced in a study of blood T cell repertoires in COVID-19. This table comes from immunoSEQ multiplex PCR, and its TCRdb copy is limited to in-frame clones, with some not included. The table lists about 240,000 clones, roughly 91% of them singletons, with around 0.91% in the top ten. The sequencing sample was made of peripheral blood. All receptors derive from a middle-aged woman who had recovered from COVID-19. Each CDR3 is given without its conserved first and last residue. Each record gives: V gene, CDR3 protein.

V: TRBV29-1
CDR3: SVTQGGTEAF

V: TRBV6-5
CDR3: ASSRGGDGLYGYT

V: TRBV19
CDR3: ASSIMRGSQPQH

V: TRBV7-2
CDR3: ASRQDYYGYT

V: TRBV13
CDR3: ASSLLRASGSRDEQF

V: TRBV7-2
CDR3: ASSLGGSGRPGNEQF

V: TRBV7-8
CDR3: ASSPDRANYGYT

V: TRBV6-6
CDR3: ASSRRTGVMNTEAF

V: TRBV11-3
CDR3: ASSSWTSGPSTDTQY

V: TRBV19
CDR3: ASSLPSNPRALETQY

V: TRBV6-2/TRBV6-3
CDR3: ASSPRTGGNYGYT

V: TRBV5-1
CDR3: ASSLVATANTGELF

V: TRBV7-2
CDR3: ASSLAAGYNEQF

V: TRBV6-5
CDR3: ASSLGQANTEAF

V: TRBV18
CDR3: ASSPRSEAF

V: TRBV30
CDR3: AWGRSWEIGYGYT

V: TRBV6-5
CDR3: ASRPRGSGELF

V: TRBV6-5
CDR3: ASRPGGPTGELF

V: TRBV2
CDR3: ASGASTSKNIQY

V: TRBV7-3
CDR3: ASSPTGTGVSTEAF

V: TRBV6-2/TRBV6-3
CDR3: ASSYSTSGRARDTQY

V: TRBV5-1
CDR3: ASSLGSGQETQY

V: TRBV6-1
CDR3: ASSETSGRLAGNEQY

V: TRBV18
CDR3: ASSPSGVTDTQY

V: TRBV19
CDR3: ASSDSRGEDTEAF

V: TRBV19
CDR3: ASRPAGHTGELF